The sequence of this T cell receptor (beta chain) was determined in a study of T cell responses to AZD1222 COVID-19 vaccine. Broader study findings: Along spike, vaccine-associated CD4 TCRs were found throughout, with dominance at 160-218 and 743-854. Unmutated variant regions are reportedly the target of nearly half of TCRs that are spike-specific. Scientists sampled the repertoires only once the peak T cell response had passed.

Comment on this clone: Its target is unknown.

The CDR3 has 14 residues. Germline-derived CDR1 and CDR2 are SGHNT and YYREEE (reference sequence). V was shortened by 1 base and J by 2 bases, with 8 bases between the two germline ends. Profiling relied on immunoSEQ multiplex PCR, and the TCRdb table lists in-frame clones only, not all of them. The data contain over 200,000 clones, about 95% of them seen just once; the ten biggest clones take up around 1.8%. This TCR was recovered from an adult who received the MenACWY meningococcal vaccine as a control. The chain is built from TRBV5-4 and TRBJ2-3, with D uncertain. The specimen was peripheral blood, collected 28 days after the second dose of the MenACWY control vaccine. The chain's CDR3 is CASSLKKSTDTQYF. The CDR3 nucleotides read TGTGCCAGCAGCTTGAAGAAGTCCACAGATACGCAGTATTTT.